One T cell receptor (beta chain) is described in this entry. Its antigen remains unidentified. It has no much larger one-base neighbor in the sample; base qualities were not kept. The same CDR3 also results from other DNA sequences found in this sample. This specimen belongs to a study of graft-versus-host responses after intestinal transplantation (dated by TCRdb to the early 2020s). For the wider study: Recipients received multivisceral, liver-intestinal, or isolated intestinal transplants. All recipients received anti-thymocyte globulin induction followed by maintenance tacrolimus and steroids for approximately 3 years. After intestinal transplantation, graft-versus-host and host-versus-graft alloreactive T cell clones in the graft, circulation and bone marrow were tracked using bulk TCR-beta CDR3 sequencing. Alloreactive clones were identified by sequencing pre-transplant mixed lymphocyte reaction products and comparing them with unstimulated pre-transplant donor and recipient T cells. Of the 20 to 25 intestinal transplant recipients enrolled in the cohort, one of whom was a retransplant, a few patients without pretransplant specimens were excluded. A peak of at least 4% donor T cells among recipient peripheral blood mononuclear cells was the definition used for donor T cell macrochimerism. Instead of going to the commercial service, samples from a few later patients were sequenced in-house on an Illumina MiSeq and processed with MiXCR. Results and caveats for the whole study, not just this receptor: The relatively low number and heterogeneity of intestinal transplant patients limited the conclusions. GvH clones were detected in recipient bone marrow, and some appeared earlier in ileal mucosa or blood, consistent with an intestinal mucosal origin. Early after transplant, declines in HvG clones were associated with peak levels of circulating GvH clones. High GvH to HvG T cell clonal ratios were observed in the allografts of patients with donor T cell macrochimerism.

The junction carries 7 bases between V and J, which are trimmed by 0 bases and 1 base respectively. The CDR3, cysteine through phenylalanine, is 14 amino acids long. The entry retains the CDR3 DNA only, 42 bases that are in frame from base 1. The CDR1 and CDR2 encoded by the germline V gene are LGHNA and YSLEER. The time point label for this specimen denotes: cells obtained before transplantation from donor or recipient. CD3+CD4+ and CD3+CD8+ populations were FACS-sorted from unstimulated pre-transplant donor and recipient cells taken from spleen or lymph nodes. The method was the immunoSEQ multiplex PCR assay. For most patients, genomic DNA was isolated using the Qiagen DNeasy Blood and Tissue Kit and was shipped frozen to Adaptive Biotechnologies for TCR sequencing. Adaptive Biotechnologies carried out high-throughput TCR-beta CDR3 sequencing of genomic DNA for most patients. Turning to the authors' computational methods: TCR sequencing data for approximately 19 patients were retrieved from Adaptive's ImmunoSEQ software; three other patients were processed with MiXCR and VDJtools. To correct CD4 versus CD8 sorting errors, sequences present in both subsets at a frequency ratio below 5:1 were removed. CDR3 nucleotide sequences shared between donor and recipient were removed because their origin could not be assigned. Alloreactive clones required at least 2-fold expansion over unstimulated cells and minimum CFSE-low frequency of 0.002% (template counts) or 0.001% (read counts). Clones were considered mappable if detected in sequenced pre-transplant spleen, lymph node, or MLR CFSE-low populations of the donor or recipient. The cumulative frequency of alloreactive clones was calculated as a percentage of all sequences, weighted by copy number. TCRdb took over this immuneACCESS table, retaining in-frame rearrangements with V and J assigned. Such tables are incomplete; in checked studies, under half of the missing clones stem from an unresolved V gene, and the remainder is unexplained. From that table come the V and J calls and clone size; the DNA was used to work out D and trimming. The sample yields 20,000 to 25,000 clones; 82% were counted once. The top ten clones comprise over 0.75% of the sample.

The sample was unstimulated CD8+ T cells sorted from spleen or lymph node cells, taken before transplant. The rearrangement combines TRBV4-3 with TRBJ2-7; TRBD2 is possibly the D segment (5 matching bases). This receptor was identified in a human donor who was the organ donor for an intestinal transplant. The DNA sequence is TGCGCCAGCAGCCAAGAACGAGGGTCCTACGAGCAGTACTTC. This gives the protein CASSQERGSYEQYF.